This T cell receptor (beta chain) was profiled in a study of shared clonotypes between healthy human individuals. Study in general: The donor pool was made up of a couple of women and a few men aged 18 to 49.

Trimming removed 3 bases from V and 8 bases from J, with 10 bases in between. The CDR3 runs to 12 residues. Germline V gives CDR1 MGHRA, CDR2 YSYEKL. TCRdb's copy holds only in-frame clones and misses some; the assay was immunoSEQ multiplex PCR. Of 110,000 or so clones in the sample, about 63% are singletons; the top ten hold roughly 25%. This clone has only a few counts. The sample was memory CD8+ T cells sorted from blood. The subset here: CD45RO+ cells pooled with CCR7-negative TemRA cells. This sequence was found in a woman between 25 and 40 years old in good health. The gene calls are TRBV4-1 and TRBJ1-2, with D unresolved. CDR3 residues: CASSHAVSGYTF. The CDR3 bases are TGCGCCAGCAGCCACGCCGTCTCCGGCTACACCTTC.